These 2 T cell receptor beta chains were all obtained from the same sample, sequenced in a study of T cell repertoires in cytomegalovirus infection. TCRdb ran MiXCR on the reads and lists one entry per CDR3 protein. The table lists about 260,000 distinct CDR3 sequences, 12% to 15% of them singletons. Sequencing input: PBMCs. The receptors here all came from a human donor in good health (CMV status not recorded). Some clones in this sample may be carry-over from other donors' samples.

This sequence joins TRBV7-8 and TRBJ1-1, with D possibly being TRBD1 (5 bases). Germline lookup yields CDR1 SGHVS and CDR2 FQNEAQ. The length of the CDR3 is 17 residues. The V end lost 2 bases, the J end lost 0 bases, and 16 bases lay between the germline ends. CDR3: CASSLSTGGIMNTEAFF. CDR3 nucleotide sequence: TGTGCCAGCAGCTTATCTACAGGTGGAATTATGAACACTGAAGCTTTCTTT.

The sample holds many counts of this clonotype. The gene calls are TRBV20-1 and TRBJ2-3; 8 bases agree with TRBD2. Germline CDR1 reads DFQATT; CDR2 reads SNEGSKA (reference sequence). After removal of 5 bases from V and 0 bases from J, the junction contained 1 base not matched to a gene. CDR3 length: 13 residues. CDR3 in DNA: TGCAGTGCTTCTAGCGGGAGCACAGATACGCAGTATTTT. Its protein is CSASSGSTDTQYF.